The present T cell receptor (beta chain) was sequenced within a study of OX40 agonist ivuxolimab in advanced cancers. Looking at the study overall: Therapy given before enrollment (anti-PD-1, anti-PD-L1 or anti-CTLA-4) was allowed, and around 44% had some. Study-level findings and limits: Antigen specificity remained undetermined for the expanded peripheral T cells.

Assay used: immunoSEQ multiplex PCR; TCRdb lists only in-frame clones, some missing. The top ten clones hold about 0.4% of a sample with roughly 75,000 clones, roughly 90% of them seen once. Trimming removed 6 bases at V and 12 bases at J, with 14 bases between. The CDR3 loop spans 11 amino acids. The germline CDR1 and CDR2 sequences are MNHNS and SASEGT. A note on this clone: The antigen remains unidentified.

The sequenced sample was CD4+ or CD8+ T cells sorted from blood, obtained in a trial of the OX40 agonist ivuxolimab. The chain combines TRBV6-1 with TRBJ1-1, with D possibly being TRBD1 (5 bases). The TCR originated in an adult with an advanced solid tumor such as melanoma, head and neck, liver or kidney cancer. CDR3 residues: CASSRDGRTFF. For the CDR3, the DNA is TGTGCCAGCAGCAGGGACGGTCGGACTTTCTTT.